Ten or more counts support the clone carrying this T cell receptor (beta chain). At one boundary the junction diverges from the germline segment, which might be a read error. This sample is part of a study of beta chain features in type 1 diabetes. CDR3 length: 12 amino acids. CDR1 and CDR2 from the germline V gene are SGHTA and FQGNSA. Sorting that relied on CD45RO/CCR7/CD25/CD127/CD95/CD27 yielded CD4+ naive, central memory, regulatory and stem cell-like memory cells. The entirety of the isolated RNA underwent reverse transcription, so expressed TCRB transcripts were sequenced. Libraries were prepared by immunoSEQ multiplex PCR; TCRdb keeps only in-frame clonotypes and omits some of them. There are about 320,000 clones in the sample; approximately 14% occur only once, and roughly 7% lies in the top ten.

The chain combines TRBV7-2 with TRBJ2-7, with D hard to call. Sequencing was carried out using central memory CD4+ T cells from blood. The source is a man aged 30 to 45 in good health. CDR3 protein: CASSSRPKRSDF. The CDR3 DNA is TGTGCCAGCAGCTCCCGACCTAAAAGATCGGACTTC.